The 31 T cell receptor beta chains presented below share a single source sample, sequenced in a study of T cell repertoires in cytomegalovirus infection. Via MiXCR, TCRdb re-called the reads, giving one row per CDR3 protein. The repertoire includes about 530,000 distinct CDR3 sequences, more than 20% of them detected once, and approximately 13% sits in the top ten. Sequenced sample: PBMCs. The receptors were gathered from a human donor in good health (CMV status not recorded). Some clones in this sample may be carry-over from other donors' samples.

This clonotype was observed many times. The chain joins TRBV6-5 to TRBJ2-7; either TRBD1 or TRBD2 may fit D (5 bases each). The CDR3 spans 15 residues. The V gene's germline CDR1 is MNHEY and CDR2 SVGAGI. V gave up 0 bases and J gave up 2 bases, with 11 bases separating them. CDR3 sequence: CASSYSGDGTYEQYF. In nucleotides, the CDR3 is TGTGCCAGCAGTTACTCGGGGGACGGGACCTACGAGCAGTACTTC.

This clonotype was picked up a small number of times. The J gene is TRBJ2-3, the V gene TRBV7-2; TRBD2 might be the D (6 bases). The germline V and J ends were trimmed by 3 bases and 4 bases, with 11 bases remaining between them. The CDR3 is 14 residues long. The germline gives CDR1 SGHTA, CDR2 FQGNSA. The CDR3 DNA follows: TGTGCCAGCAGCTTTGATTGGGGGGCAGATACGCAGTATTTT. It is translated as CASSFDWGADTQYF.

The chain is built from TRBV20-1 and TRBJ2-5; 8 bases map to TRBD2. V shed 6 bases and J 1 base; nucleotides not matched to a gene: 4. CDR3 length equals 13 residues. The germline V gene encodes CDR1 DFQATT and CDR2 SNEGSKA (reference sequence). CDR3 sequence: CSAPGTSQETQYF. The CDR3 nucleotides are TGCAGTGCCCCCGGGACTAGCCAAGAGACCCAGTACTTC.

The CDR3: CASSSEGTGKRVLYGYTF. The DNA for the CDR3 is TGTGCCAGCAGCTCCGAAGGGACAGGGAAGAGGGTTCTCTATGGCTACACCTTC. J is TRBJ1-2 and V is TRBV5-4; 9 nucleotides agree with TRBD1. Germline assignment: CDR1 SGHNT and CDR2 YYREEE (reference sequence). The trim removed 3 bases at V and 4 bases at J, leaving 16 bases unmatched. This CDR3 is built from 18 residues.

This clonotype was picked up many times. This chain uses TRBV28 with TRBJ2-6; D not certain. Trimming took off 6 bases at V and 0 bases at J, with 3 bases between the two ends. The CDR3 loop spans 13 amino acids. The V gene's germline CDR1 is MDHEN and CDR2 SYDVKM. The DNA for the CDR3 is TGTGCCAGCAGGAGCTCTGGGGCCAACGTCCTGACTTTC. It yields the protein CASRSSGANVLTF.

There are a few counts of this clonotype. The V call is TRBV7-9, the J call TRBJ2-3; 7 bases line up with TRBD2. Unmatched junction bases numbered 4, after V lost 6 bases and J lost 1 base. This CDR3 spans 14 amino acids. Per germline, CDR1 SEHNR and CDR2 FQNEAQ (reference sequence). The CDR3 sequence: CASSASGRTDTQYF. CDR3 nucleotides: TGTGCCAGCAGTGCTAGCGGCCGCACAGATACGCAGTATTTT.

The chain uses TRBV28 and TRBJ2-2; no reliable D call. The CDR3 runs to 14 residues. V lost 6 bases and J lost 2, with 10 bases in between. The germline V gene has CDR1 MDHEN and CDR2 SYDVKM. The CDR3 bases are TGTGCCAGCAGCCCACACCATAACACCGGGGAGCTGTTTTTT. It codes for CASSPHHNTGELFF. Based on the CDR3 plus reference TRBV28 and TRBJ2-2, the full variable domain is DVKVTQSSRYLVKRTGEKVFLECVQDMDHENMFWYRQDPGLGLRLIYFSYDVKMKEKGDIPEGYSVSREKKERFSLILESASTNQTSMYLCASSPHHNTGELFFGEGSRLTVL.

The chain uses TRBV11-1 and TRBJ2-7, with a weak D call TRBD1 (5 bases). The length of the CDR3 is 14 residues. Germline CDR1 is SGHAT and CDR2 is FQDESV (reference sequence). Trimming pared 1 base from V and 9 bases from J, leaving 16 bases between. The CDR3 bases are TGTGCCAGCAGCTTAGTAGGGGATTACGAGCGGCAGTACTTC. Its translation: CASSLVGDYERQYF.

J is TRBJ1-5 and V is TRBV6-2 or TRBV6-3; D unclear. Germline lookup yields CDR1 MNHEY and CDR2 SVGEGT. Trimming pared 4 bases from V and 6 bases from J, leaving 25 bases between. The CDR3 covers 18 residues. Written as DNA, the CDR3 is TGTGCCAGCAGTTTACCCCCTCGTCAGGCCATGAGTGGTCAGCCCCAGCATTTT. It encodes CASSLPPRQAMSGQPQHF.

The rearrangement links TRBV14 to TRBJ2-1, with a tentative D call TRBD2 (6 bases). The CDR3 covers 15 residues. Germline lookup yields CDR1 SGHDN and CDR2 FVKESK. V lost 5 bases to trimming and J lost 7 bases, with 18 bases between them. The CDR3 region has the DNA TGTGCCAGCAGCGCGCTTGGACTGCGGGATAATGAGCAGTTCTTC. Protein sequence: CASSALGLRDNEQFF.

V gene TRBV20-1 combines with J gene TRBJ2-2; no clear D. CDR3 length equals 15 residues. The V end lost 2 bases, the J end lost 0 bases, and 10 bases lay between the germline ends. Per germline, CDR1 DFQATT and CDR2 SNEGSKA (reference sequence). CDR3 in DNA: TGCAGTGCTAGAATAGCAGACCCGAACACCGGGGAGCTGTTTTTT. This gives the protein CSARIADPNTGELFF.

In its sample, this clonotype was seen a few times. V usage is TRBV7-2 and J usage is TRBJ2-3, with D uncertain. The length of the CDR3 is 12 residues. Germline CDR1 reads SGHTA; CDR2 reads FQGNSA. Trimming shortened V by 6 bases and J by 6 bases, and 10 bases separated the two germline ends. The CDR3 nucleotides are TGTGCCAGCAGACAAGGGATGGATACGCAGTATTTT. Protein product: CASRQGMDTQYF.

V gene TRBV5-4 combines with J gene TRBJ1-1; a possible D gene is TRBD1 (6 bases). The CDR3 is 14 amino acids. Trimming took off 0 bases at V and 4 bases at J, with 10 bases between the two ends. Germline CDR1 is SGHNT and CDR2 is YYREEE (reference sequence). CDR3 in DNA: TGTGCCAGCAGCTTGGCCGGCAGGGGCACTGAAGCTTTCTTT. It specifies CASSLAGRGTEAFF.

This clonotype was seen a few times. This chain uses TRBV11-2 with TRBJ2-2; D remains ambiguous. Trimming cost V 5 bases and J 8 bases, with 15 bases left between them. The CDR3 runs to 14 residues. Germline assignment: CDR1 SGHAT and CDR2 FQNNGV. The CDR3 loop reads CASSLEIRWGELFF. The CDR3 DNA is TGTGCCAGCAGCCTGGAGATCCGGTGGGGGGAGCTGTTTTTT.

This clonotype showed up many times. The chain links TRBV28 to TRBJ1-2, with D possibly being TRBD1 (5 bases). The CDR3 spans 12 residues. Between the trimmed V and J ends, which lost 6 bases and 11 bases, there was a span of 16 bases. Germline V CDR1 and CDR2: MDHEN, SYDVKM. The CDR3 nucleotides are TGTGCCAGCAGCCAGGGTTCTTTGACGTACACCTTC. Protein product: CASSQGSLTYTF.

This sequence joins TRBV7-4 and TRBJ2-5; D gene unclear. This CDR3 spans 12 amino acids. With 6 bases removed from V and 5 bases from J, the gap between germline ends came to 10 bases. CDR1 and CDR2 (germline): SGHVT, SQSDAQ. The CDR3 is CASSEPKETQYF. CDR3 sequence (DNA): TGTGCCAGCAGTGAACCCAAGGAGACCCAGTACTTC.

This clonotype was observed at least ten times. The rearrangement links TRBV7-2 to TRBJ2-2, with D possibly TRBD1 on 5 matching bases. Per the germline V gene, CDR1 is SGHTA and CDR2 is FQGNSA. V was shortened by 5 bases and J by 7 bases, with 23 bases between the two germline ends. This CDR3 spans 17 amino acids. CDR3 sequence: CASSITGRAQMSGELFF. For the CDR3, the DNA is TGTGCCAGCAGCATCACAGGTCGGGCTCAGATGAGCGGGGAGCTGTTTTTT.

The genes are TRBV28 and TRBJ2-7, with D unresolved. V gave up 6 bases and J gave up 3 bases, with 15 bases separating them. The CDR3 length is 14 residues. CDR1 and CDR2 (germline): MDHEN, SYDVKM. The CDR3 bases are TGTGCCAGCAGCCGAGACTCCTTCGGCTACGAGCAGTACGTC. Its protein is CASSRDSFGYEQYV.

This clonotype was recorded a few times. The V gene is TRBV7-9, the J gene TRBJ2-1; 9 nucleotides match TRBD2. Germline V gene sequence: CDR1 SEHNR, CDR2 FQNEAQ (reference sequence). This CDR3 contains 16 residues. The V gene end was trimmed by 5 bases and the J gene end by 8 bases; junction bases not matched to a gene: 13. The CDR3, as DNA: TGTGCCAGCAGCACTCATACCGGGACTAGCCACTATGAGCAGTTCTTC. Amino acid sequence: CASSTHTGTSHYEQFF.

The chain uses TRBV7-9 and TRBJ1-1; maybe TRBD1 (5 bases). Germline V gives CDR1 SEHNR, CDR2 FQNEAQ (reference sequence). This CDR3 has 17 amino acids. Trimming pared 3 bases from V and 2 bases from J, leaving 19 bases between. The CDR3 protein is CASSFGQGRTSNTEAFF. The DNA for the CDR3 is TGTGCCAGCAGCTTCGGGCAGGGCCGTACCTCTAACACTGAAGCTTTCTTT.

This clonotype was found a few times. The chain couples TRBV7-9 to TRBJ1-5, with unresolved D. Germline V gives CDR1 SEHNR, CDR2 FQNEAQ (reference sequence). The CDR3 has 14 amino acids. Trimming cost V 8 bases and J 0 bases, with 11 bases left between them. Written as DNA, the CDR3 is TGTGCCAGCGCCGCGGGGAGTAGCAATCAGCCCCAGCATTTT. Residues: CASAAGSSNQPQHF.

The rearrangement uses TRBV10-2 and TRBJ1-1; 10 bases align to TRBD1. This CDR3 comprises 15 residues. V lost 2 bases to trimming and J lost 7 bases; unmatched junction nucleotides: 7. Germline assignment: CDR1 WSHSY and CDR2 SAAADI. The CDR3: CASSEGTGDGSEAFF. CDR3 nucleotide sequence: TGCGCCAGCAGTGAGGGGACAGGGGACGGGAGTGAAGCTTTCTTT.

The rearrangement joins TRBV7-2 to TRBJ2-7, with 9 bases identical to TRBD1. Trimming at V came to 5 bases and at J to 2 bases, leaving 10 bases not matched to a gene. The CDR3 covers 16 residues. The germline CDR1 and CDR2 sequences are SGHTA and FQGNSA. CDR3 nucleotides: TGTGCCAGCAGCCTGGAGACAGGGGGTATCCCCTACGAGCAGTACTTC. This codes for CASSLETGGIPYEQYF.

This clonotype was seen only a few times. V and J are TRBV6-2 or TRBV6-3 and TRBJ1-4, with 7 positions matching TRBD1. The V gene's germline CDR1 is MNHEY and CDR2 SVGEGT. The CDR3 totals 15 residues. V shed 6 bases and J 8 bases; nucleotides not matched to a gene: 12. CDR3 coding DNA: TGTGCCAGCAGAAACCTGGGACAGCCCCCCGAAAAACTGTTTTTT. It is translated as CASRNLGQPPEKLFF.

This clonotype has more than one count but fewer than ten. V gene TRBV12-5 combines with J gene TRBJ2-5; D unresolved. CDR1 LGHNT and CDR2 FRNRAP come from the germline V gene. V gave up 6 bases and J gave up 1 base, with 15 bases separating them. The CDR3 runs 15 residues. The CDR3 nucleotides read TGTGCTAGTGGGACGGGCTCGATCTTCCAAGAGACCCAGTACTTC. Encoded protein: CASGTGSIFQETQYF. Looking up the rest from reference TRBV12-5 and TRBJ2-5 gives the full variable domain: DARVTQTPRHKVTEMGQEVTMRCQPILGHNTVFWYRQTMMQGLELLAYFRNRAPLDDSGMPKDRFSAEMPDATLATLKIQPSEPRDSAVYFCASGTGSIFQETQYFGPGTRLLVL.

This chain uses TRBV4-3 with TRBJ2-3; 7 bases match TRBD2. V dropped 2 bases and J dropped 2; count of bases not matched to a gene: 4. This CDR3 has 15 residues. Germline-derived CDR1 and CDR2 are LGHNA and YSLEER. In nucleotides, the CDR3 is TGCGCCAGCAGCCAATGGGGGGGTCACACAGATACGCAGTATTTT. It encodes CASSQWGGHTDTQYF.

This clonotype was detected many times. The V call is TRBV7-6, the J call TRBJ1-1, with TRBD1 matching over 9 bases. Germline lookup yields CDR1 SGHVS and CDR2 FNYEAQ. The CDR3 is made up of 16 amino acids. The V gene end was trimmed by 3 bases and the J gene end by 3 bases; junction bases not matched to a gene: 8. The DNA of the CDR3 is TGTGCCAGCAGCTTGGGACAGGGAGTGGGCGACACTGAAGCTTTCTTT. Translating it yields CASSLGQGVGDTEAFF.

This chain uses TRBV15 with TRBJ2-4; possibly TRBD1 for D (6 bases). V lost 9 bases, J lost 5 bases, and 14 bases lay in between. Germline lookup yields CDR1 LNHNV and CDR2 YYDKDF (reference sequence). The CDR3 has 13 amino acids. In DNA, the CDR3 is TGTGCCACTACACAGGGTTGGGAAAACATTCAGTACTTC. Translating it yields CATTQGWENIQYF.

This clonotype came up many times. Germline and junction disagree at one end, which may indicate a read error. This chain links TRBV28 with TRBJ1-2, with D possibly matching TRBD1 (6 bases). This CDR3 has 12 residues. The germline CDR1 and CDR2 sequences are MDHEN and SYDVKM. The CDR3 DNA reads TGTGCCAGCAGTTCCGAACTTCCAGGGGTCCCCTTC. This gives the protein CASSSELPGVPF.

The V and J genes are TRBV7-9 and TRBJ2-7; a possible D gene is TRBD2 (6 bases). Germline values: CDR1 SEHNR, CDR2 FQNEAQ (reference sequence). CDR3 size: 15 residues. Trimming removed 1 base at V and 0 bases at J, with 10 bases between. The CDR3 DNA reads as TGTGCCAGCAGCTTAGAGGCGGGATTCTCCTACGAGCAGTACTTC. This translates into CASSLEAGFSYEQYF.

V gene TRBV19 combines with J gene TRBJ2-2; perhaps TRBD1 as D (6 bases). The CDR3 contains 16 residues. The V gene lost 2 bases and the J gene lost 4 bases, with 14 bases spanning the gap. Germline V gene data show CDR1 as LNHDA and CDR2 as SQIVND (reference sequence). The DNA for the CDR3 is TGTGCCAGTAGTATATCGCCTACAGGGTTCACCGGGGAGCTGTTTTTT. Translation: CASSISPTGFTGELFF. The full variable domain, rest sourced from reference TRBV19 and TRBJ2-2, is DGGITQSPKYLFRKEGQNVTLSCEQNLNHDAMYWYRQDPGQGLRLIYYSQIVNDFQKGDIAEGYSVSREKKESFPLTVTSAQKNPTAFYLCASSISPTGFTGELFFGEGSRLTVL.